The clone carrying this T cell receptor (beta chain) was observed once. Antigen specificity is unknown. These data come from a study of CD8 T cells in acute hepatitis C reinfection. Study conclusions and caveats: NS3-1073 specific cells were too rare to sort at chronic follow-up.

Indicated time point: naive CD8 control sorted from an acute-time-point sample. Assay: immunoSEQ multiplex PCR; the TCRdb copy retains only in-frame clones and omits some. Of around 34,000 clones in the sample, more than 75% were seen once. This receptor was identified in a man aged 30 to 45 with chronic hepatitis C. The specimen was naive CD8+ T cells from PBMCs.

The CDR3 nucleotides read TGTGCCAGTAGTATAGGAACGGGAAGCTCCTACGAGCAGTACTTC. It specifies CASSIGTGSSYEQYF. V and J are TRBV19 and TRBJ2-7, with D perhaps matching TRBD2 (5 bases). V lost 1 base to trimming and J lost 0 bases, with 10 bases between them. This CDR3 contains 15 residues. CDR1 is LNHDA, CDR2 SQIVND, per germline (reference sequence).